Presented here are 26 T cell receptor beta chains from one specimen sequenced in a study of identical twins. From the 5' RACE reads, TCRdb called clonotypes with MiXCR, one entry per CDR3 protein. The sample carries a few hundred thousand distinct CDR3 sequences, around a tenth recorded once. The same data also went into a second study, on yellow fever vaccine responses in identical twins.

Sequenced sample: PBMCs. The receptors here all came from a woman aged 18-35 years in good health.

This clonotype was seen many times. The chain is built from TRBV6-2 or TRBV6-3 and TRBJ2-7; 8 nucleotides line up with TRBD1. V shed 6 bases, J shed 6 bases, and the junction held 16 bases outside the gene matches. The length of the CDR3 is 16 residues. Germline V gene sequence: CDR1 MNHEY, CDR2 SVGEGT. CDR3: CASSSPDRGQSSEQYF. The CDR3 nucleotides read TGTGCCAGCAGCTCCCCCGACAGGGGACAATCGTCCGAGCAGTACTTC.

This clonotype was counted between two and nine times. The V and J genes are TRBV5-8 and TRBJ2-3, with TRBD2 matching over 7 bases. The ends lost 6 bases at V and 2 bases at J; junction bases unmatched: 9. Germline V gene sequence: CDR1 SGHTS, CDR2 YDEGEE. The CDR3 covers 15 residues. The CDR3 bases are TGTGCCAGCACCGGGGAGGGCAGACTCACAGATACGCAGTATTTT. Protein product: CASTGEGRLTDTQYF.

This clonotype has at least ten counts. V is TRBV7-3 and J is TRBJ2-7, with a possible D match to TRBD2 (5 bases). CDR3 length: 14 amino acids. V was clipped by 5 bases and J by 5 bases, with 16 bases between them. Germline V gives CDR1 SGHTA, CDR2 FQGTGA. The CDR3 DNA follows: TGTGCCAGCAGCCTCAGTTCGGGAAGCGACGAGCAGTACTTC. Amino acid sequence: CASSLSSGSDEQYF. Using reference TRBV7-3 and TRBJ2-7 for the parts outside the CDR3, the full variable domain is GAGVSQTPSNKVTEKGKYVELRCDPISGHTALYWYRQSLGQGPEFLIYFQGTGAADDSGLPNDRFFAVRPEGSVSTLKIQRTERGDSAVYLCASSLSSGSDEQYFGPGTRLTVT.

This clonotype was detected many times. This chain connects TRBV29-1 to TRBJ2-7; 11 positions agree with TRBD2. This CDR3 comprises 16 residues. Germline assignment: CDR1 SQVTM and CDR2 ANQGSEA. V lost 4 bases, J lost 3 bases, and 11 bases stayed unmatched. CDR3 sequence: CSVAPVRTSGLYEQYF. CDR3 DNA: TGCAGCGTTGCCCCAGTGAGGACTAGCGGGCTCTACGAGCAGTACTTC.

This clonotype was detected a few times. Its ends do not fully match the called genes, so a read error is possible. The genes are TRBV7-9 and TRBJ2-6; D not certain. Per the germline V gene, CDR1 is SEHNR and CDR2 is FQNEAQ (reference sequence). The CDR3 extends over 14 amino acids. CDR3 DNA: TGTGTCAGCAGCCGCGCATCTGGGGCCAACGTCCTGACTTTC. This encodes CVSSRASGANVLTF.

This chain joins TRBV14 and TRBJ2-2; no definite D call. V shed 1 base and J shed 7 bases, with 10 bases lying between them. CDR1 SGHDN and CDR2 FVKESK come from the germline V gene. The CDR3 contains 14 residues. The CDR3 reads CASSQGLIVGELFF. In DNA, the CDR3 is TGTGCCAGCAGCCAAGGATTGATTGTCGGGGAGCTGTTTTTT.

This clonotype was seen repeatedly, ten times or more. The chain recombines TRBV10-3 with TRBJ2-3; 10 nucleotides line up with TRBD2. Trimming removed 6 bases from V and 0 bases from J; junction bases left unmatched: 3. The germline V gene has CDR1 ENHRY and CDR2 SYGVKD. This CDR3 is 15 amino acids long. The CDR3 here is CAISGAGGSTDTQYF. In DNA, the CDR3 is TGTGCCATCAGCGGAGCGGGGGGGAGCACAGATACGCAGTATTTT.

The gene calls are TRBV6-2 or TRBV6-3 and TRBJ2-5; D possibly corresponds to TRBD2 (5 bases). From germline, CDR1 is MNHEY and CDR2 SVGEGT. V was cut by 2 bases and J by 7 bases, with 20 bases left in between. The CDR3 length is 16 residues. The CDR3 is CASSYVSWVEGGTQYF. The CDR3 nucleotides read TGTGCCAGCAGTTACGTCTCGTGGGTTGAAGGAGGGACCCAGTACTTC.

This clonotype was counted many times. This chain connects TRBV28 to TRBJ1-6, with D unresolved. Trimming removed 3 bases from V and 0 bases from J, with 21 bases in between. The length of the CDR3 is 20 residues. The germline V gene has CDR1 MDHEN and CDR2 SYDVKM. CDR3 amino acids: CASSLFKGSLITSYNSPLHF. CDR3 DNA: TGTGCCAGCAGTTTGTTTAAGGGATCCCTGATAACCTCCTATAATTCACCCCTCCACTTT.

This clonotype came up many times. This sequence joins TRBV7-2 and TRBJ2-7, with 7 bases matching TRBD1. The CDR3 contains 16 residues. Germline CDR1 reads SGHTA; CDR2 reads FQGNSA. Losses at the gene ends were 1 base for V and 0 bases for J; bases not matched to a gene: 6. The DNA for the CDR3 is TGTGCCAGCAGCTTAGAGGGGGCGACCTCCTCCTACGAGCAGTACTTC. Translated, it gives CASSLEGATSSYEQYF.

This chain uses TRBV6-1 with TRBJ2-1, with 10 bases identical to TRBD2. Germline loops: CDR1 MNHNS, CDR2 SASEGT. The CDR3 is 17 residues long. The V gene end was trimmed by 5 bases and the J gene end by 4 bases; junction bases not matched to a gene: 11. CDR3 sequence reads: CASSPYPETSGYNEQFF. For the CDR3, the DNA is TGTGCCAGCAGTCCCTACCCCGAGACTAGCGGGTACAATGAGCAGTTCTTC.

A few counts support this clonotype. This rearrangement joins TRBV2 to TRBJ2-7, with a weak D call TRBD2 (6 bases). The germline V gene encodes CDR1 SNHLY and CDR2 FYNNEI. V shed 8 bases and J shed 5 bases, with 19 bases lying between them. The CDR3 contains 14 residues. The CDR3 bases are TGTGCCAGCCACTTGGCGCGGGATCCCGACGAGCAGTACTTC. Translating gives CASHLARDPDEQYF.

This clonotype was observed many times. This sequence joins TRBV11-2 and TRBJ2-2; TRBD2 matches at 8 bases. V shed 5 bases and J 8 bases; nucleotides not matched to a gene: 13. This CDR3 region has 16 residues. In germline, CDR1 is SGHAT, CDR2 FQNNGV. The CDR3 here is CASSLKPRLALGELFF. In DNA form, the CDR3 reads TGTGCCAGCAGCCTCAAACCCCGACTAGCGCTGGGGGAGCTGTTTTTT. The complete variable domain, with remaining parts taken from reference TRBV11-2 and TRBJ2-2, reads EAGVAQSPRYKIIEKRQSVAFWCNPISGHATLYWYQQILGQGPKLLIQFQNNGVVDDSQLPKDRFSAERLKGVDSTLKIQPAKLEDSAVYLCASSLKPRLALGELFFGEGSRLTVL.

The rearrangement uses TRBV12-3 or TRBV12-4 and TRBJ1-6; D not certain. This CDR3 comprises 12 residues. Deletions cut 3 bases from V and 8 bases from J, with 5 bases between. The CDR3 reads CASSFTHSPLHF. DNA for the CDR3: TGTGCCAGCAGTTTTACCCATTCACCCCTCCACTTT.

This clonotype was counted many times. The rearrangement joins TRBV7-2 to TRBJ1-3; D not resolved. CDR3 length: 15 amino acids. Trimming pared 1 base from V and 4 bases from J, leaving 11 bases between. Germline V CDR1 and CDR2: SGHTA, FQGNSA. CDR3: CASSLDSFAGNTIYF. CDR3 DNA: TGTGCCAGCAGCTTAGATTCGTTTGCAGGAAACACCATATATTTT.

The V call is TRBV4-2, the J call TRBJ2-7, with a possible D match to TRBD1 (5 bases). This CDR3 spans 14 amino acids. Germline V gene lookup returns CDR1 LGHNA and CDR2 YNFKEQ. V was clipped by 0 bases and J by 2 bases, with 8 bases between them. The CDR3 is CASSQDDSTYEQYF. CDR3 coding DNA: TGTGCCAGCAGCCAAGATGACAGCACCTACGAGCAGTACTTC.

The CDR3, as DNA: TGCAGTGCTAGAGATCCCGGGACTCTCTCCTACGAGCAGTACTTC. Encoded protein: CSARDPGTLSYEQYF. The chain couples TRBV20-1 to TRBJ2-7; weak D call: TRBD2 (6 bases). The CDR3 consists of 15 residues. V was clipped by 0 bases and J by 0 bases, with 12 bases between them. The germline V gene has CDR1 DFQATT and CDR2 SNEGSKA (reference sequence).

This clonotype was picked up a small number of times. This rearrangement joins TRBV11-2 to TRBJ2-1; the match to TRBD2 covers 9 bases. The CDR3 sequence is 18 residues long. Germline V gene lookup returns CDR1 SGHAT and CDR2 FQNNGV. Trimming removed 2 bases from V and 6 bases from J; junction bases left unmatched: 14. The CDR3 coding sequence is TGTGCCAGCAGCTTAAGGGGTAGCGGGAGACATGGTTCCAATGAGCAGTTCTTC. This translates into CASSLRGSGRHGSNEQFF.

This clonotype was found many times. The J gene is TRBJ1-2, the V gene TRBV27; no firm D call. The V and J ends lost 5 bases and 5 bases respectively, with 21 bases between them. Germline V gives CDR1 MNHEY, CDR2 SMNVEV (reference sequence). This CDR3 is 16 amino acids long. This CDR3 reads CASSVKPPRQDYGYTF. CDR3 nucleotide sequence: TGTGCCAGCAGTGTAAAGCCGCCTCGACAAGATTATGGCTACACCTTC.

The rearrangement joins TRBV20-1 to TRBJ1-2; D gene ambiguous. V was shortened by 0 bases and J by 1 base, with 12 bases between the two germline ends. The CDR3 totals 15 residues. The germline V gene has CDR1 DFQATT and CDR2 SNEGSKA (reference sequence). The CDR3 DNA reads as TGCAGTGCTAGAGATCGCGGGCACCTTAACTATGGCTACACCTTC. As protein: CSARDRGHLNYGYTF.

V gene TRBV10-3 combines with J gene TRBJ2-3, with a possible D match to TRBD1 (5 bases). From germline, CDR1 is ENHRY and CDR2 SYGVKD. Between the trimmed V and J ends, which lost 0 bases and 2 bases, there was a span of 12 bases. CDR3 length: 16 amino acids. The CDR3 here is CAISESSAGPTDTQYF. CDR3 bases: TGTGCCATCAGTGAGTCTTCGGCAGGGCCCACAGATACGCAGTATTTT.

This clonotype was detected only a few times. The chain joins TRBV5-1 to TRBJ2-1; TRBD2 matches 9 bases. CDR1 is SGHRS and CDR2 is YFSETQ in the germline V gene. The CDR3 has 15 amino acids. Trimming took 1 base from V and 4 from J; bases not matched to a gene: 3. The CDR3 region is CASSLTSGQYNEQFF. The CDR3 DNA sequence: TGCGCCAGCAGCTTGACTAGCGGGCAATACAATGAGCAGTTCTTC.

This chain uses TRBV12-3 or TRBV12-4 with TRBJ2-1, with no clear D. The CDR3 totals 15 residues. Trimming took 3 bases from V and 5 from J, leaving 14 bases between them. Here the CDR3 DNA reads TGTGCCAGCAGTTTTCTCCGGAGAGTGAACAATGAGCAGTTCTTC. Translated, it gives CASSFLRRVNNEQFF.

This clonotype was counted ten times or more. J is TRBJ2-5 and V is TRBV5-1, with 11 bases that match TRBD1. Germline V gives CDR1 SGHRS, CDR2 YFSETQ. The CDR3 contains 15 residues. V gave up 0 bases and J gave up 5 bases; unmatched junction bases: 3. Here the CDR3 reads CASSLVGTGGETQYF. CDR3 DNA sequence: TGCGCCAGCAGCTTGGTCGGGACAGGGGGGGAGACCCAGTACTTC.

This clonotype was counted ten times or more. This chain links TRBV12-3 or TRBV12-4 with TRBJ2-5, with 7 bases fitting TRBD1. The CDR3 has 13 residues. The V gene end was trimmed by 3 bases and the J gene end by 4 bases; junction bases not matched to a gene: 2. CDR3 coding DNA: TGTGCCAGCAGTTTTAACAGGGGAGAGACCCAGTACTTC. Its translation: CASSFNRGETQYF.

This clonotype was seen more than once but under ten times. The chain links TRBV6-1 to TRBJ2-4, with 11 nucleotides matching TRBD1. The V and J ends lost 6 bases and 6 bases, in that order; junction bases with no gene match: 10. The CDR3 extends over 16 amino acids. From germline, CDR1 is MNHNS and CDR2 SASEGT. The CDR3 protein is CASSLKLGQGGNIQYF. The DNA of the CDR3 is TGTGCCAGCAGCCTGAAGTTGGGACAGGGGGGAAACATTCAGTACTTC.